This entry lists 16 T cell receptor beta chains sequenced from one sample in a study of cytomegalovirus exposure and HLA in healthy donors. The data were produced by immunoSEQ multiplex PCR, yet TCRdb's version contains in-frame clones alone and is incomplete. The sample holds around 240,000 clones, around 89% seen once. Sequenced: PBMCs. These receptors originate from a young woman in good health and CMV-seronegative.

The chain combines TRBV13 with TRBJ2-7, with no clear D. The V gene lost 5 bases and the J gene lost 3 bases, with 14 bases spanning the gap. CDR1 PRHDT and CDR2 FYEKMQ come from the germline V gene (reference sequence). The CDR3 has 14 residues. CDR3 protein: CASSRASVGYEQYV. CDR3 coding DNA: TGTGCCAGCAGCCGCGCCTCCGTGGGCTACGAGCAGTACGTC.

The J gene is TRBJ2-5, the V gene TRBV19; 7 bases line up with TRBD2. V dropped 5 bases and J dropped 1; count of bases not matched to a gene: 4. Germline V lookup: CDR1 LNHDA, CDR2 SQIVND (reference sequence). The CDR3 length is 14 residues. The CDR3 loop reads CASSPRTSQETQYF. CDR3 nucleotide sequence: TGTGCCAGTAGTCCGAGGACTAGCCAAGAGACCCAGTACTTC.

The chain is built from TRBV7-8 and TRBJ1-3; D uncertain. The germline V gene encodes CDR1 SGHVS and CDR2 FQNEAQ. V lost 2 bases and J 0 bases, leaving 5 bases between the germline ends. The CDR3 sequence is 14 residues long. DNA of the CDR3: TGTGCCAGCAGCTTACTCGTCTCTGGAAACACCATATATTTT. It specifies CASSLLVSGNTIYF.

The genes are TRBV2 and TRBJ2-2; 10 bases agree with TRBD1. CDR3 length: 15 amino acids. Germline CDR1 and CDR2: SNHLY and FYNNEI. V gave up 8 bases and J gave up 7 bases; unmatched junction bases: 10. This CDR3 reads CASRPRQGAGGELFF. The CDR3, as DNA: TGTGCCAGCCGACCGAGACAGGGGGCTGGCGGGGAGCTGTTTTTT.

The rearrangement links TRBV2 to TRBJ2-3, with 9 bases that match TRBD1. The CDR3 loop spans 15 amino acids. Germline-derived CDR1 and CDR2 are SNHLY and FYNNEI. V gave up 11 bases and J gave up 5 bases; unmatched junction bases: 14. CDR3 in amino acids: CAAVRDRVSGDTQYF. The CDR3 nucleotides are TGTGCCGCCGTAAGGGACAGGGTCTCGGGAGATACGCAGTATTTT.

The V call is TRBV29-1, the J call TRBJ2-7; 9 bases line up with TRBD1. Trimming at V came to 7 bases and at J to 4 bases, leaving 8 bases not matched to a gene. Germline CDR1 SQVTM, CDR2 ANQGSEA. The CDR3 has 13 amino acids. The CDR3 here is CSAAGQGPYEQYF. The CDR3 nucleotides are TGCAGCGCCGCGGGACAGGGACCTTACGAGCAGTACTTC.

The chain recombines TRBV7-6 with TRBJ2-7; 7 bases are a match to TRBD1. Germline V lookup: CDR1 SGHVS, CDR2 FNYEAQ. The CDR3 sequence is 15 residues long. Germline trimming cut 4 bases from V and 0 bases from J; bases unmatched to any gene: 6. CDR3 in DNA: TGTGCCAGCAGCTCGAAGACAGGGAGCTCCTACGAGCAGTACTTC. This translates into CASSSKTGSSYEQYF.

CDR3 sequence reads: CASSYAGQGAWGYTF. The CDR3 nucleotides are TGTGCCAGCAGTTACGCGGGACAGGGGGCATGGGGCTACACCTTC. The chain has TRBV6-5 and TRBJ1-2; 12 bases are a match to TRBD1. The CDR3 totals 15 residues. Germline V gene data show CDR1 as MNHEY and CDR2 as SVGAGI. J was trimmed by 8 bases and V by 2 bases; bases with no gene match: 6.

The chain couples TRBV18 to TRBJ2-3; 7 nucleotides agree with TRBD2. The CDR3 runs 16 residues. Germline values: CDR1 KGHSH, CDR2 LQKENI. V dropped 3 bases and J dropped 5; count of bases not matched to a gene: 11. As DNA, the CDR3 is TGTGCCAGCTCACCGTCCAGCGGGGCCTGGGGAGATACGCAGTATTTT. Translation gives CASSPSSGAWGDTQYF.

This chain uses TRBV7-6 with TRBJ2-1; 15 positions match TRBD2. The V and J ends lost 4 bases and 0 bases, in that order; junction bases with no gene match: 1. The germline V gene encodes CDR1 SGHVS and CDR2 FNYEAQ. The CDR3 length is 17 residues. This chain's CDR3 is CASSSGLAGGSYNEQFF. The CDR3 coding sequence is TGTGCCAGCAGCTCGGGACTAGCGGGGGGCTCCTACAATGAGCAGTTCTTC. Full variable domain (remainder filled in from reference TRBV7-6 and TRBJ2-1): GAGVSQSPRYKVTKRGQDVALRCDPISGHVSLYWYRQALGQGPEFLTYFNYEAQQDKSGLPNDRFSAERPEGSISTLTIQRTEQRDSAMYRCASSSGLAGGSYNEQFFGPGTRLTVL.

This clone has only one observation. The V call is TRBV14, the J call TRBJ2-5, with 9 nucleotides matching TRBD2. Looked up from germline, CDR1 is SGHDN and CDR2 is FVKESK. V lost 0 bases, J lost 0 bases, and 5 bases stayed unmatched. The CDR3 is 17 amino acids. CDR3 residues: CASSQDQLAGDQETQYF. DNA for the CDR3: TGTGCCAGCAGCCAAGATCAGTTAGCGGGGGACCAAGAGACCCAGTACTTC.

The chain has TRBV28 and TRBJ2-7, with D possibly TRBD1 on 6 matching bases. The CDR3 has 14 amino acids. Germline values: CDR1 MDHEN, CDR2 SYDVKM. The V and J ends lost 6 bases and 4 bases respectively, with 16 bases between them. CDR3 DNA sequence: TGTGCCAGCAGAAACAGGGTATTGTCTTACGAGCAGTACTTC. Amino acid sequence: CASRNRVLSYEQYF.

The chain joins TRBV18 to TRBJ2-6; 10 nucleotides line up with TRBD1. The V gene end was trimmed by 6 bases and the J gene end by 2 bases; junction bases not matched to a gene: 7. This CDR3 has 17 amino acids. The germline V gene has CDR1 KGHSH and CDR2 LQKENI. CDR3 amino acids: CASSPRQGAPGANVLTF. The CDR3 nucleotides read TGTGCCAGCTCTCCCAGACAGGGGGCCCCTGGGGCCAACGTCCTGACTTTC.

V and J are TRBV11-2 and TRBJ2-1; perhaps TRBD1 as D (6 bases). The CDR3 spans 15 residues. Trimming pared 4 bases from V and 12 bases from J, leaving 22 bases between. The germline V gene has CDR1 SGHAT and CDR2 FQNNGV. The CDR3 loop is CASSSRGSLFGGQFF. CDR3 bases: TGTGCCAGCAGCTCCAGGGGATCCCTATTTGGGGGGCAGTTCTTC.

The J gene is TRBJ2-5, the V gene TRBV5-1; TRBD2 is a possible D gene (6 bases). V lost 4 bases and J lost 1, with 11 bases in between. CDR3 length: 14 residues. Germline-derived CDR1 and CDR2 are SGHRS and YFSETQ. For the CDR3, the DNA is TGCGCCAGCAGCCTGGGACTGCCCCAAGAGACCCAGTACTTC. Its protein product is CASSLGLPQETQYF.

The chain combines TRBV7-6 with TRBJ2-5; TRBD2 matches at 13 bases. The CDR3 contains 18 residues. Trimming removed 5 bases from V and 3 bases from J; junction bases left unmatched: 12. Germline V lookup: CDR1 SGHVS, CDR2 FNYEAQ. CDR3 amino acids: CASSPPLAGGPGEETQYF. In nucleotides, the CDR3 is TGTGCCAGCAGCCCACCACTAGCGGGGGGGCCTGGGGAAGAGACCCAGTACTTC.